These T cell receptor beta chains were read from a single sample in a study of blood T cell repertoires in COVID-19. Measured with immunoSEQ multiplex PCR; TCRdb has only the in-frame clones, and not every one. Seen here are under 400,000 clones, around 87% observed once, and the top ten hold 1.9%. Material for sequencing was PBMCs or T cells enriched from blood (not recorded which). These receptors were collected from a man aged 35-49 years in a cohort exposed to, infected with or recovered from COVID-19 (not recorded which). Both conserved end residues are part of each CDR3. The D gene is left open where the match is weak. Where a row states a size, it is once, few, many or the class of an expanded clone; other rows omit it.

CDR3nt: TGTGCCAGCAGCTTGGAAGCGCAGGCGCGGGACGAGCAGTACTTC
CDR3aa: CASSLEAQARDEQYF
j_gene: TRBJ2-7
d_gene: NA
v_gene: TRBV5-5
abundance: NA

CDR3nt: TGTGCCAGCAGTCGACAGTTTAGCGGGAGGCGGACCGGGGAGCTGTTTTTT
CDR3aa: CASSRQFSGRRTGELFF
j_gene: TRBJ2-2
d_gene: TRBD2
v_gene: TRBV6-6
abundance: NA

CDR3nt: TGTGCCACCAGCAGAGATCTCGGGATCTCTGGAAACACCATATATTTT
CDR3aa: CATSRDLGISGNTIYF
j_gene: TRBJ1-3
d_gene: NA
v_gene: TRBV15
abundance: NA

CDR3nt: TGTGCCTGGACCCTTGGCGGATCCTCCTTCACAGATACGCAGTATTTT
CDR3aa: CAWTLGGSSFTDTQYF
j_gene: TRBJ2-3
d_gene: NA
v_gene: TRBV30
abundance: NA

CDR3nt: TGTGCCAGCTCCCACAGGGGGGAGGGTGGCTACACCTTC
CDR3aa: CASSHRGEGGYTF
j_gene: TRBJ1-2
d_gene: TRBD1
v_gene: TRBV27
abundance: NA

CDR3nt: TGTGCCATCAGTCCCCGGGAGGGAGAGACCCAGTACTTC
CDR3aa: CAISPREGETQYF
j_gene: TRBJ2-5
d_gene: TRBD2
v_gene: TRBV10-3
abundance: NA

CDR3nt: TGTGCCAGACGGGGGGGACAGGGAGCATTCAGCAATCAGCCCCAGCATTTT
CDR3aa: CARRGGQGAFSNQPQHF
j_gene: TRBJ1-5
d_gene: TRBD1
v_gene: TRBV6-4
abundance: NA

CDR3nt: TGCGCCAGCAGTGCCCTCCCGGGACTAGTGCCCAATGAGCAGTTCTTC
CDR3aa: CASSALPGLVPNEQFF
j_gene: TRBJ2-1
d_gene: TRBD2
v_gene: TRBV10-1
abundance: NA

CDR3nt: TGTGCCAGCAGTTTAGGAGCCAGGGGGCGTTATAATGGCTACACCTTC
CDR3aa: CASSLGARGRYNGYTF
j_gene: TRBJ1-2
d_gene: TRBD1
v_gene: TRBV28
abundance: NA

CDR3nt: TGTGCCAGTAGTCCTGCGGCGGCACAGGACAGCTCTGGGGCCAACGTCCTGACTTTC
CDR3aa: CASSPAAAQDSSGANVLTF
j_gene: TRBJ2-6
d_gene: NA
v_gene: TRBV19
abundance: NA

CDR3nt: TGTGCCAGCAGCTTATATCTAGCGGGGTCAAACACCGGGGAGCTGTTTTTT
CDR3aa: CASSLYLAGSNTGELFF
j_gene: TRBJ2-2
d_gene: TRBD2
v_gene: TRBV7-9
abundance: once

CDR3nt: TGCAGCGTTGGGACAGACCGAACCTACGAGCAGTACTTC
CDR3aa: CSVGTDRTYEQYF
j_gene: TRBJ2-7
d_gene: NA
v_gene: TRBV29-1
abundance: NA

CDR3nt: TGTGCCAGCAGTCCCCCTCGGGACAGAGCAACGAACACCGGGGAGCTGTTTTTT
CDR3aa: CASSPPRDRATNTGELFF
j_gene: TRBJ2-2
d_gene: TRBD1
v_gene: TRBV27
abundance: NA

CDR3nt: TGCAGCGTTGACAGGGGGATCTACAATGAGCAGTTCTTC
CDR3aa: CSVDRGIYNEQFF
j_gene: TRBJ2-1
d_gene: TRBD1
v_gene: TRBV29-1
abundance: NA

CDR3nt: TGCGCCAGCAGTGACAAGGAGACCGGGGAGCTGTTTTTT
CDR3aa: CASSDKETGELFF
j_gene: TRBJ2-2
d_gene: NA
v_gene: TRBV10-2
abundance: few

CDR3nt: TGTGCCAGCCTGACTAGCGGGAGTACGCAGTATTTT
CDR3aa: CASLTSGSTQYF
j_gene: TRBJ2-3
d_gene: TRBD2
v_gene: TRBV25-1
abundance: NA

CDR3nt: TGTGCCAGCTCACCAGTAGCGGGAGGCTACGAGCAGTACTTC
CDR3aa: CASSPVAGGYEQYF
j_gene: TRBJ2-7
d_gene: TRBD2
v_gene: TRBV18
abundance: NA

CDR3nt: TGTGCCAGCTCACCAGGGGCGCGAACCGGGGAGCTGTTTTTT
CDR3aa: CASSPGARTGELFF
j_gene: TRBJ2-2
d_gene: NA
v_gene: TRBV18
abundance: NA

CDR3nt: TGTGCCAGCTCACCACCCACAGGGACAGGGAGGTTCGGGGAGCTGTTTTTT
CDR3aa: CASSPPTGTGRFGELFF
j_gene: TRBJ2-2
d_gene: TRBD1
v_gene: TRBV18
abundance: NA

CDR3nt: TGTGCCAGCAGCGTAGGTGCGGGAGGGAGGACCTCCTACAATGAGCAGTTCTTC
CDR3aa: CASSVGAGGRTSYNEQFF
j_gene: TRBJ2-1
d_gene: TRBD2
v_gene: TRBV9
abundance: NA

CDR3nt: TGCGCCAGCAGCGAGGCGCCGGGACTTAATTACGAGCAGTACTTC
CDR3aa: CASSEAPGLNYEQYF
j_gene: TRBJ2-7
d_gene: NA
v_gene: TRBV5-1
abundance: NA

CDR3nt: TGTGCCAGCAGTTTGCTTTTGGGAGAACGGGGGGAGCAGTACTTC
CDR3aa: CASSLLLGERGEQYF
j_gene: TRBJ2-7
d_gene: NA
v_gene: TRBV28
abundance: few

CDR3nt: TGTGCCAGCAGCCAAGCGGGACAGTACGAGCAGTACTTC
CDR3aa: CASSQAGQYEQYF
j_gene: TRBJ2-7
d_gene: TRBD1
v_gene: TRBV3-1/TRBV3-2
abundance: once

CDR3nt: TGTGCCAGCAGGGAAGTGGGGGGGGGTTCACCCCTCCACTTT
CDR3aa: CASREVGGGSPLHF
j_gene: TRBJ1-6
d_gene: NA
v_gene: TRBV6-1
abundance: few

CDR3nt: TGTGCCAGCAGCTCCCCCGTCGGGGGAGAGCCCCCTAACTATGGCTACACCTTC
CDR3aa: CASSSPVGGEPPNYGYTF
j_gene: TRBJ1-2
d_gene: NA
v_gene: TRBV5-6
abundance: NA

CDR3nt: TGCAGTGCTAGTTCCACAGGGGGCTGGAGCACCGGGGAGCTGTTTTTT
CDR3aa: CSASSTGGWSTGELFF
j_gene: TRBJ2-2
d_gene: TRBD1
v_gene: TRBV20-1
abundance: few

CDR3nt: TGTGCCAGCTCACCAAGACTAGCGGATGAGCAGTTCTTC
CDR3aa: CASSPRLADEQFF
j_gene: TRBJ2-1
d_gene: TRBD2
v_gene: TRBV18
abundance: NA

CDR3nt: TGTGCCAGCAGCCTGATGACAGTGGGAGGAAACACCGGGGAGCTGTTTTTT
CDR3aa: CASSLMTVGGNTGELFF
j_gene: TRBJ2-2
d_gene: NA
v_gene: TRBV3-1/TRBV3-2
abundance: NA

CDR3nt: TGTGCCAGCAGTGAAACTAGTCTAGCCAAAAACATTCAGTACTTC
CDR3aa: CASSETSLAKNIQYF
j_gene: TRBJ2-4
d_gene: NA
v_gene: TRBV2
abundance: few

CDR3nt: TGTGCCAGCAACCGGAGGGCCGAGCAGTACTTC
CDR3aa: CASNRRAEQYF
j_gene: TRBJ2-7
d_gene: NA
v_gene: TRBV2
abundance: NA

CDR3nt: TGTGCCTGGAGCCCGACAGGGACTGAAGCTTTCTTT
CDR3aa: CAWSPTGTEAFF
j_gene: TRBJ1-1
d_gene: TRBD1
v_gene: TRBV30
abundance: NA

CDR3nt: TGTGCCAGCAGCTTGGCCCTATCCGCAGCGGGAGGATGGAATGAGCAGTTCTTC
CDR3aa: CASSLALSAAGGWNEQFF
j_gene: TRBJ2-1
d_gene: TRBD2
v_gene: TRBV5-5
abundance: NA

CDR3nt: TGTGCCAGCGCCGGAGCGGGGGAGCAGCCCCAGCATTTT
CDR3aa: CASAGAGEQPQHF
j_gene: TRBJ1-5
d_gene: NA
v_gene: TRBV7-8
abundance: NA

CDR3nt: TGTGCCTGGAGTGCGACTAGCGGGGCAGGGGATACGCAGTATTTT
CDR3aa: CAWSATSGAGDTQYF
j_gene: TRBJ2-3
d_gene: TRBD2
v_gene: TRBV30
abundance: NA

CDR3nt: TGTGCCAGCAGCGTTTCTCTCACAGATACGCAGTATTTT
CDR3aa: CASSVSLTDTQYF
j_gene: TRBJ2-3
d_gene: NA
v_gene: TRBV7-3
abundance: NA

CDR3nt: TGTGCCAGCAGTTACGATACAGGGGCCACTGAAGCTTTCTTT
CDR3aa: CASSYDTGATEAFF
j_gene: TRBJ1-1
d_gene: TRBD1
v_gene: TRBV6-5
abundance: few

CDR3nt: TGCGCCAGCAGCTTGGCGGGGAGCTCTGGAAACACCATATATTTT
CDR3aa: CASSLAGSSGNTIYF
j_gene: TRBJ1-3
d_gene: NA
v_gene: TRBV5-1
abundance: once

CDR3nt: TGTGCCAGCTCAGCCGGGACTAGCAATGAGCAGTTCTTC
CDR3aa: CASSAGTSNEQFF
j_gene: TRBJ2-1
d_gene: TRBD2
v_gene: TRBV18
abundance: NA

CDR3nt: TGTGCCAGCAGCCCCAGCGCGGGAACAGATACGCAGTATTTT
CDR3aa: CASSPSAGTDTQYF
j_gene: TRBJ2-3
d_gene: NA
v_gene: TRBV5-4
abundance: NA

CDR3nt: TGCGCCAGCAGCCAAGCCTCGACAGTCTCTGGGGCCAACGTCCTGACTTTC
CDR3aa: CASSQASTVSGANVLTF
j_gene: TRBJ2-6
d_gene: NA
v_gene: TRBV4-1
abundance: NA

CDR3nt: TGTGCCAGTAGGCCCCAGATGAACACTGAAGCTTTCTTT
CDR3aa: CASRPQMNTEAFF
j_gene: TRBJ1-1
d_gene: NA
v_gene: TRBV19
abundance: NA

CDR3nt: TGCGCCAGCAGCTTGATAGAAAGCTCCTACGAGCAGTACTTC
CDR3aa: CASSLIESSYEQYF
j_gene: TRBJ2-7
d_gene: NA
v_gene: TRBV5-1
abundance: NA

CDR3nt: TGTGCCAGCAGCGAGCAGGGGGCGGGCAATGAGCAGTTCTTC
CDR3aa: CASSEQGAGNEQFF
j_gene: TRBJ2-1
d_gene: TRBD1
v_gene: TRBV7-9
abundance: NA

CDR3nt: TGCGCCAGCAGCATAATAGCGGGAGGCTCTATCACAGATACGCAGTATTTT
CDR3aa: CASSIIAGGSITDTQYF
j_gene: TRBJ2-3
d_gene: TRBD2
v_gene: TRBV5-1
abundance: NA

CDR3nt: TGCGCCAGCAGCCTCCCCCGTGAAGCTTTCTTT
CDR3aa: CASSLPREAFF
j_gene: TRBJ1-1
d_gene: NA
v_gene: TRBV4-1
abundance: NA